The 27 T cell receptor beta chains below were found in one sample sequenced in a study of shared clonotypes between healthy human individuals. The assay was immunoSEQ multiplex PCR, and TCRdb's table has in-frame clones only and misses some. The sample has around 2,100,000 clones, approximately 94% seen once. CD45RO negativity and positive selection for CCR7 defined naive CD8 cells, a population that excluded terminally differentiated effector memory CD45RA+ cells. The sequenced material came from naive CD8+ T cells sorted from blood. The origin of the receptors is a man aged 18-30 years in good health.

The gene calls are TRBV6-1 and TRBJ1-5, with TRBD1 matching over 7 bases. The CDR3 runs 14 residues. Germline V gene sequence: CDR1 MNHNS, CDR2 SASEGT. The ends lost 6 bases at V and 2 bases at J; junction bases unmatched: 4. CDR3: CASSITGGNQPQHF. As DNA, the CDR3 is TGTGCCAGCAGCATTACAGGGGGCAATCAGCCCCAGCATTTT.

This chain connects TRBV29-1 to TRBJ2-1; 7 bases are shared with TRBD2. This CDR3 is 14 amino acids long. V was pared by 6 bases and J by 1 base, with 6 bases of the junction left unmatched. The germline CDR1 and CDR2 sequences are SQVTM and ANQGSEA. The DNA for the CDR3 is TGCAGCGTCGTAAGCGGGGATTCCTACAATGAGCAGTTCTTC. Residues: CSVVSGDSYNEQFF.

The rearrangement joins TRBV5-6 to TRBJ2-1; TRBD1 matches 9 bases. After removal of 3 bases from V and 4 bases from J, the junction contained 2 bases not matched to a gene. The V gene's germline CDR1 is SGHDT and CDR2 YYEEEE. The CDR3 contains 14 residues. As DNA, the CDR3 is TGTGCCAGCAGCTCGGGACAGGGATACAATGAGCAGTTCTTC. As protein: CASSSGQGYNEQFF.

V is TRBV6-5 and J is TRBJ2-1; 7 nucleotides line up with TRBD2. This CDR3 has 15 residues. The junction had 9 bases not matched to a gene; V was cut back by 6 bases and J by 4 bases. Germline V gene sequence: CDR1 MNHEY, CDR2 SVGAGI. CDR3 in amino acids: CASRGTGEGYNEQFF. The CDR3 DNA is TGTGCCAGCAGAGGAACGGGGGAGGGTTACAATGAGCAGTTCTTC.

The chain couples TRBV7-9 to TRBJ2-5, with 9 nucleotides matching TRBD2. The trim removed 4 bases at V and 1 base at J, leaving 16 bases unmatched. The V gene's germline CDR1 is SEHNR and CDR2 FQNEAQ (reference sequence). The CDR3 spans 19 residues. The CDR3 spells CASSSLKTLAGIVQETQYF. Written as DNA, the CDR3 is TGTGCCAGCAGCTCCCTCAAAACCCTAGCGGGGATAGTCCAAGAGACCCAGTACTTC.

CDR3 residues: CASSLEGRGYEQYF. The CDR3 bases are TGCGCCAGCAGCTTGGAGGGCAGAGGATACGAGCAGTACTTC. This chain joins TRBV5-1 and TRBJ2-7; D is uncertain. Trimming removed 0 bases at V and 4 bases at J, with 11 bases between. The germline gives CDR1 SGHRS, CDR2 YFSETQ. This CDR3 comprises 14 residues.

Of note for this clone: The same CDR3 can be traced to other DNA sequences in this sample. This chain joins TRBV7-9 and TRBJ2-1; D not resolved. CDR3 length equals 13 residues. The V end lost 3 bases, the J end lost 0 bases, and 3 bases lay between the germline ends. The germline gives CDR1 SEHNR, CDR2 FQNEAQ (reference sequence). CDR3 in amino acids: CASSFDSYNEQFF. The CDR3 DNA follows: TGTGCCAGCAGCTTTGACTCCTACAATGAGCAGTTCTTC. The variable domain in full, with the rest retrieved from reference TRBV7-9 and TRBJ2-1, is DTGVSQNPRHKITKRGQNVTFRCDPISEHNRLYWYRQTLGQGPEFLTYFQNEAQLEKSRLLSDRFSAERPKGSFSTLEIQRTEQGDSAMYLCASSFDSYNEQFFGPGTRLTVL.

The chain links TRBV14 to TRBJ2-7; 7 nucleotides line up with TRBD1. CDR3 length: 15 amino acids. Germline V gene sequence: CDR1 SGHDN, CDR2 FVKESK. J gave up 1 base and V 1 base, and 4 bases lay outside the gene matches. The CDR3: CASSQGQGESYEQYF. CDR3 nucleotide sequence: TGTGCCAGCAGCCAAGGGCAGGGGGAGTCCTACGAGCAGTACTTC.

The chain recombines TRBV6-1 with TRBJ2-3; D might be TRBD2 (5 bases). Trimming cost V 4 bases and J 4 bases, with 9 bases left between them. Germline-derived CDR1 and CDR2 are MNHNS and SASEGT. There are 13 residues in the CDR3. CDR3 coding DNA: TGTGCCAGCAGTGCATTGGGAGCAGATACGCAGTATTTT. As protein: CASSALGADTQYF.

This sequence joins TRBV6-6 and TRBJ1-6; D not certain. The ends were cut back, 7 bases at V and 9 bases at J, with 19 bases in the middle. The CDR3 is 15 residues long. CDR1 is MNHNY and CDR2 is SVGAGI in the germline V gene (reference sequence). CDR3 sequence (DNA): TGTGCCAGCATTTCTTTGCGGGGATTGAGTTCACCCCTCCACTTT. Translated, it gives CASISLRGLSSPLHF.

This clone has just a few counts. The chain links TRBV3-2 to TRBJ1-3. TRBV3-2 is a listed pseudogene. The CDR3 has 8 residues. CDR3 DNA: TGTGCCCTTTGTGACATATATTTT. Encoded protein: CALCDIYF.

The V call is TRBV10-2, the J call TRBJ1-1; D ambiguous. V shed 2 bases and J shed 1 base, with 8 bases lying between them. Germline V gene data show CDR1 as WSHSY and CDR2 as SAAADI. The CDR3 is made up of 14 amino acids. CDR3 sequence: CASSEVRENTEAFF. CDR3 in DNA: TGCGCCAGCAGTGAGGTGCGGGAGAACACTGAAGCTTTCTTT.

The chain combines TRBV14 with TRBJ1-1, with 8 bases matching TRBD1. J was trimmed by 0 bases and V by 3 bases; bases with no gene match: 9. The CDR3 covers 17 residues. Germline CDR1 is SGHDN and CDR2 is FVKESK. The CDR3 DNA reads TGTGCCAGCAGCCAGATAGAGACAGGGGATATGAACACTGAAGCTTTCTTT. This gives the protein CASSQIETGDMNTEAFF.

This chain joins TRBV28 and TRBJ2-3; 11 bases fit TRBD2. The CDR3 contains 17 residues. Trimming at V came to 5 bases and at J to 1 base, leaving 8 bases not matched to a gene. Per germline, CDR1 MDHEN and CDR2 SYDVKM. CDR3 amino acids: CASSLRLAGYGTDTQYF. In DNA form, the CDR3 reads TGTGCCAGCAGTCTGCGACTAGCGGGGTACGGCACAGATACGCAGTATTTT.

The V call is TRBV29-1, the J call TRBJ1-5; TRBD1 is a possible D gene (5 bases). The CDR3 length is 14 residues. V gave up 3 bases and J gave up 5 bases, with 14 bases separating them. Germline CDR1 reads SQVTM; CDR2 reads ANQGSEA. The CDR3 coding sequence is TGCAGCGTTGAGGGACCAGGGATTGATCAGCCCCAGCATTTT. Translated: CSVEGPGIDQPQHF.

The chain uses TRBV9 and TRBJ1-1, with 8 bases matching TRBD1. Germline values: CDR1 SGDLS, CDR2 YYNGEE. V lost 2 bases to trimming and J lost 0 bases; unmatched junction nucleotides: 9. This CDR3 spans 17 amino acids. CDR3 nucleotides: TGTGCCAGCAGCGTGGCAGGGGGCGCCTCCATGAACACTGAAGCTTTCTTT. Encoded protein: CASSVAGGASMNTEAFF.

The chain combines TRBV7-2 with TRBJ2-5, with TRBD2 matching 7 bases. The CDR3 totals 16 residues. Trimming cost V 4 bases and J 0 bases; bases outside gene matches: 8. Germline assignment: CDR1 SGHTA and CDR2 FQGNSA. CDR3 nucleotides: TGTGCCAGCAGCTCCCAAGGAGCGGGGCACCAAGAGACCCAGTACTTC. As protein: CASSSQGAGHQETQYF.

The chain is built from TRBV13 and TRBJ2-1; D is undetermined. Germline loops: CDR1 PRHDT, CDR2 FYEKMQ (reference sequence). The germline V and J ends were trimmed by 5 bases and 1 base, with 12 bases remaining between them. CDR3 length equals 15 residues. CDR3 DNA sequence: TGTGCCAGCAGCCCCCCAGGCCCTTCCTACAATGAGCAGTTCTTC. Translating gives CASSPPGPSYNEQFF.

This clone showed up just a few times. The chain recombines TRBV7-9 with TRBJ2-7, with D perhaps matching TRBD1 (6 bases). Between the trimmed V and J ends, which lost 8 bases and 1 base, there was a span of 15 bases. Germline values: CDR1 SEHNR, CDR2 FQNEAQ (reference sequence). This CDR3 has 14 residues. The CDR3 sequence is CASSGTPDSYEQYF. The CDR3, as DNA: TGTGCCAGCTCAGGGACACCTGATTCCTACGAGCAGTACTTC.

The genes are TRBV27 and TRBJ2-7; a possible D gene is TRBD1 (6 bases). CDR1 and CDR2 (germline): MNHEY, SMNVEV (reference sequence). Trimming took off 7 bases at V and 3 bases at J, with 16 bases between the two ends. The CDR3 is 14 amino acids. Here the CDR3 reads CASTTSGDHYEQYF. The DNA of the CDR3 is TGTGCCAGCACAACTTCAGGGGATCACTACGAGCAGTACTTC.

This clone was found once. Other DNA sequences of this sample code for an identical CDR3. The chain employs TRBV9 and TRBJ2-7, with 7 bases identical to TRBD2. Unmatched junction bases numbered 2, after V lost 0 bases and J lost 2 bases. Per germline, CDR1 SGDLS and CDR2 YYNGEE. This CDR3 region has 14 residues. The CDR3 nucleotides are TGTGCCAGCAGCGTAGGCCTAGCGGCCTACGAGCAGTACTTC. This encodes CASSVGLAAYEQYF.

CDR3 loop: CSVDIMEETDTQYF. The CDR3 DNA follows: TGCAGCGTTGATATTATGGAGGAGACAGATACGCAGTATTTT. This chain uses TRBV29-1 with TRBJ2-3; tentatively, D is TRBD2 (5 bases). V was pared by 3 bases and J by 3 bases, with 13 bases between. Per germline, CDR1 SQVTM and CDR2 ANQGSEA. The CDR3 sequence is 14 residues long.

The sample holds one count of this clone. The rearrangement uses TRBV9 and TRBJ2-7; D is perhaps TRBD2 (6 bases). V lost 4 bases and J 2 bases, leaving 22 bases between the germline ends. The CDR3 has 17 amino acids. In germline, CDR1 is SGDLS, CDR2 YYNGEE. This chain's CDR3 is CASSPVEEGGNPYEQYF. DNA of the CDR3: TGTGCCAGCAGCCCCGTAGAGGAGGGCGGTAACCCCTACGAGCAGTACTTC.

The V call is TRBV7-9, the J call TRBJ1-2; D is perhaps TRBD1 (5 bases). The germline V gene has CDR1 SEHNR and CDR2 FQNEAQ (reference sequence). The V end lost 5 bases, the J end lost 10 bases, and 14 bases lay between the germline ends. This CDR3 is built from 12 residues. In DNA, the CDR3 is TGTGCCAGCAGCCCCCCGGAGGGGAACTACACCTTC. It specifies CASSPPEGNYTF. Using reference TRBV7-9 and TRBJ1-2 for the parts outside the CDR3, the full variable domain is DTGVSQNPRHKITKRGQNVTFRCDPISEHNRLYWYRQTLGQGPEFLTYFQNEAQLEKSRLLSDRFSAERPKGSFSTLEIQRTEQGDSAMYLCASSPPEGNYTFGSGTRLTVV.

The chain's CDR3 is CASSQTRLAGNTDTQYF. The DNA of the CDR3 is TGCGCCAGCAGCCAAACTCGACTAGCGGGCAACACAGATACGCAGTATTTT. J is TRBJ2-3 and V is TRBV4-1; TRBD2 agrees at 10 bases. The germline CDR1 and CDR2 sequences are MGHRA and YSYEKL. The CDR3 is made up of 17 amino acids. Trimming took 2 bases from V and 2 from J; bases not matched to a gene: 7.

The CDR3, as DNA: TGCAGCGTTGCGACGTTTAACAGGATCTCTGGAAACACCATATATTTT. Translated: CSVATFNRISGNTIYF. The chain joins TRBV29-1 to TRBJ1-3; the D gene is possibly TRBD1 (5 bases). There are 16 residues in the CDR3. The germline gives CDR1 SQVTM, CDR2 ANQGSEA. V was pared by 4 bases and J by 0 bases, with 16 bases between.

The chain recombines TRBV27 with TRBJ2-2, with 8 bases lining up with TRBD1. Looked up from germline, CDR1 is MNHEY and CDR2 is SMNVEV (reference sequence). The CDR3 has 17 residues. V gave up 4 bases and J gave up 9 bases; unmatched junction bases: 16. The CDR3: CASSSPPETGDTWELFF. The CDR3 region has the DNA TGTGCCAGCAGTTCCCCTCCCGAGACAGGGGATACCTGGGAGCTGTTTTTT.